This T cell receptor beta chain was captured by sequencing in a study of blood T cell repertoires in COVID-19. Trimming shortened V by 6 bases and J by 8 bases, and 16 bases separated the two germline ends. The V gene's germline CDR1 is KGHSH and CDR2 LQKENI. CDR3 length equals 14 residues. The table came from immunoSEQ multiplex PCR; TCRdb's copy has only in-frame clones and leaves some out. The sample has 100,000 to 120,000 clones; about 85% are singletons. The rearrangement links TRBV18 to TRBJ1-4, with D possibly being TRBD1 (5 bases). The source is a woman in her seventies with acute or convalescent COVID-19. Input material: peripheral blood. CDR3 coding DNA: TGTGCCAGCTCGCCCAGGGAGGTTGGAGAAAAACTGTTTTTT. It encodes CASSPREVGEKLFF.